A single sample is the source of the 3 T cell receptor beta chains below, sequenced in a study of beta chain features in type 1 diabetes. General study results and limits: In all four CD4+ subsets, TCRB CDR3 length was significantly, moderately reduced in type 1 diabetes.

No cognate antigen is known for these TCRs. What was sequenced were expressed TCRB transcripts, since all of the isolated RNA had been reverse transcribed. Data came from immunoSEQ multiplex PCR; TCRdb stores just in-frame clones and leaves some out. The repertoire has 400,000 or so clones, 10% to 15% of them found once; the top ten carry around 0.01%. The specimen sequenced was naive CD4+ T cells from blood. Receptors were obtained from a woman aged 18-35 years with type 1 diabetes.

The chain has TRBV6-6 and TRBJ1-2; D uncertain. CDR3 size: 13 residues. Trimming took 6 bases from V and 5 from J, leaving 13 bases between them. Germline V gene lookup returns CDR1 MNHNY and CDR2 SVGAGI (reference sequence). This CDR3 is CASSQAGSYGYTF. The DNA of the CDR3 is TGTGCCAGCAGCCAAGCCGGGTCTTATGGCTACACCTTC.

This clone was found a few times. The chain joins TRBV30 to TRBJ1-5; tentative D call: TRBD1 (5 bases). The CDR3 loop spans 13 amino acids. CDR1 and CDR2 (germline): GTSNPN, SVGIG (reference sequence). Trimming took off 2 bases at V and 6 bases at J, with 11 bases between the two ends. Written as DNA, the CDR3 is TGTGCCTGGAGTAGGGGAGGATTTCAGCCCCAGCATTTT. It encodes CAWSRGGFQPQHF.

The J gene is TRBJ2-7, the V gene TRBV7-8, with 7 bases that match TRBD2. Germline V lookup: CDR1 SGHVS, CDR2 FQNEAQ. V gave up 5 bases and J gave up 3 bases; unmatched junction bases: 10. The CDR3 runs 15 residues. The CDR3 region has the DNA TGTGCCAGCAGCGCAGCGGGACCCCTGAACTACGAGCAGTACTTC. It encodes CASSAAGPLNYEQYF.